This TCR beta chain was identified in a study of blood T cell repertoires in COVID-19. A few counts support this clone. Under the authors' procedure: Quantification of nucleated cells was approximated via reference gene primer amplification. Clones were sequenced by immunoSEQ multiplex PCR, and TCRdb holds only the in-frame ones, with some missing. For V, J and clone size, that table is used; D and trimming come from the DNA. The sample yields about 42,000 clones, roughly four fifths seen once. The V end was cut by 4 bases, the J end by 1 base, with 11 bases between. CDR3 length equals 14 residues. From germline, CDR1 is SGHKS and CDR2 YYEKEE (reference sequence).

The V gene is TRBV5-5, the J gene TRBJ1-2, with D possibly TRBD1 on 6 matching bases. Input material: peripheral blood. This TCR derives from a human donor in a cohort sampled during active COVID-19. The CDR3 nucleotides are TGTGCCAGCAGCACAAACAGGGTTAACTATGGCTACACCTTC. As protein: CASSTNRVNYGYTF.